The source of this T cell receptor (beta chain) is a study of CD4+ T cells in melanoma. Whole-study results and caveats: CD8+ T cell, macrophage and B cell function reportedly correlated with neoantigen-specific CD4+ T cells. Diverse differentiation states were reported for melanoma neoantigen-specific CD4+ T cells.

Remarks on this clone: Its antigen is as yet unknown.

Profiling relied on immunoSEQ multiplex PCR, and the TCRdb table lists in-frame clones only, not all of them. The sample lists around 20,000 clones, 83% seen once, with around 5% in the top ten. The CDR3 covers 13 residues. V lost 3 bases and J lost 5, with 9 bases in between. The germline V gene has CDR1 SGHAT and CDR2 FQNNGV. Sequenced input: cells from a culture (not recorded whether cultured in vitro). The chain couples TRBV11-2 to TRBJ2-3; D unresolved. The sequence came from a human donor with melanoma. Here the CDR3 DNA reads TGTGCCAGCAGCTTGTTTAACATAGATACGCAGTATTTT. Amino acid sequence: CASSLFNIDTQYF.